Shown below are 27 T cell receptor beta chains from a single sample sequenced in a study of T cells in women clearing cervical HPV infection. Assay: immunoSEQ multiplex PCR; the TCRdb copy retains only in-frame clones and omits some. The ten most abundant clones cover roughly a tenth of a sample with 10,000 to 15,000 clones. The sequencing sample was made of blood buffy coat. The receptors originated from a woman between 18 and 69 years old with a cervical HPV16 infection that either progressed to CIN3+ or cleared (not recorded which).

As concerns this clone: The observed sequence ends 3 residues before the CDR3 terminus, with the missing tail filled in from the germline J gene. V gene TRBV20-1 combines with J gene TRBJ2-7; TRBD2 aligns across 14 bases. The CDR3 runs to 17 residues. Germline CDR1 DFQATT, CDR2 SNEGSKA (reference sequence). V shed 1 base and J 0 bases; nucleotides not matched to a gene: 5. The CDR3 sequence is CSARAGTSGGDSYEQYF. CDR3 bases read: TGCAGTGCTAGAGCCGGGACTAGCGGGGGCGACTCCTACGAG.

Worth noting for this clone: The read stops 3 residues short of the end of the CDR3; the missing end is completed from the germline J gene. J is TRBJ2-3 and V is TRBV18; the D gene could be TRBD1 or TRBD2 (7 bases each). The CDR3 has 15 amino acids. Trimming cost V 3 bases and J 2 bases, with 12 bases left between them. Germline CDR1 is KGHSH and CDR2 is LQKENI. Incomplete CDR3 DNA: TGTGCCAGCTCACCGGGGAGGGGGCACACAGATACG. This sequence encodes CASSPGRGHTDT. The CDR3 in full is CASSPGRGHTDTQYF. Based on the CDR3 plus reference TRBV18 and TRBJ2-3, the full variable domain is NAGVMQNPRHLVRRRGQEARLRCSPMKGHSHVYWYRQLPEEGLKFMVYLQKENIIDESGMPKERFSAEFPKEGPSILRIQQVVRGDSAAYFCASSPGRGHTDTQYFGPGTRLTVL.

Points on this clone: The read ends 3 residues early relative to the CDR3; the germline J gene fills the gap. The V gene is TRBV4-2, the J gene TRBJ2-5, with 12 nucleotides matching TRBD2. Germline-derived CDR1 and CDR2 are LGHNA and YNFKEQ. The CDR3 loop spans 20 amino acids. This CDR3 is CASSPKAAGTSGSPTDTQYF. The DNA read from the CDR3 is TGTGCCAGCAGCCCGAAGGCCGCCGGGACTAGCGGGTCCCCCACAGATACC.

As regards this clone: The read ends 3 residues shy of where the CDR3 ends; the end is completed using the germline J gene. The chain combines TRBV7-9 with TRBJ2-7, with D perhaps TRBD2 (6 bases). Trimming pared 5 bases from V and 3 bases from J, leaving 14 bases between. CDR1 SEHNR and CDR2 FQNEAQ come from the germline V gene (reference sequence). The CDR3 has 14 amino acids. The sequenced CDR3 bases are TGTGCCAGCAGCGCACATGGGGGGATCTACGAG. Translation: CASSAHGGIYE. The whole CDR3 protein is CASSAHGGIYEQYF.

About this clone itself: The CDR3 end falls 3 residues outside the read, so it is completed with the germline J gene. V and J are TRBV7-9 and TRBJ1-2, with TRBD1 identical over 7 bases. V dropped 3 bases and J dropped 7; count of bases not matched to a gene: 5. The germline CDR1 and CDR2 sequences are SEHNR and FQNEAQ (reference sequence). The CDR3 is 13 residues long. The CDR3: CASSFDREGGYTF. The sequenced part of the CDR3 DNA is TGTGCCAGCAGCTTCGACAGGGAAGGTGGC.

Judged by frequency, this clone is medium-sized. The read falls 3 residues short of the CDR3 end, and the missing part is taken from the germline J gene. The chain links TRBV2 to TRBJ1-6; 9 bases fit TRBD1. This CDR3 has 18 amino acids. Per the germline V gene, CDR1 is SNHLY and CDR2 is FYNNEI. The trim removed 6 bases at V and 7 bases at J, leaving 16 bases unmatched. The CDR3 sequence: CASSILRTGALGNSPLHF. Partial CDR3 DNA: TGTGCCAGCAGCATCCTAAGGACAGGGGCATTAGGGAATTCACCC.

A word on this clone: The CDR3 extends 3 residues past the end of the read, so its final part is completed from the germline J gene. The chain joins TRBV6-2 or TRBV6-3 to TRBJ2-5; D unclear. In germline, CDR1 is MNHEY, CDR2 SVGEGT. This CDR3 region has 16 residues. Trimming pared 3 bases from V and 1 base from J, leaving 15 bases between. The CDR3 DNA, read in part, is TGTGCCAGCAGTTATCTTACAGAGAAACCCCAAGAGACC. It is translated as CASSYLTEKPQET. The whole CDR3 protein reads CASSYLTEKPQETQYF.

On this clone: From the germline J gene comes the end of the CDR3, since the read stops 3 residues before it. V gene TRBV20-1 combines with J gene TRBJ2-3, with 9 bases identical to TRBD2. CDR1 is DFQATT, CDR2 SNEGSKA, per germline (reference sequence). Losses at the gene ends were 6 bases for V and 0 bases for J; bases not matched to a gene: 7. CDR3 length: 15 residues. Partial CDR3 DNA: TGCAGTGCGGTCCGACTAGCGGTTAGCACAGATACG. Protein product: CSAVRLAVSTDT. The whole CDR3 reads CSAVRLAVSTDTQYF.

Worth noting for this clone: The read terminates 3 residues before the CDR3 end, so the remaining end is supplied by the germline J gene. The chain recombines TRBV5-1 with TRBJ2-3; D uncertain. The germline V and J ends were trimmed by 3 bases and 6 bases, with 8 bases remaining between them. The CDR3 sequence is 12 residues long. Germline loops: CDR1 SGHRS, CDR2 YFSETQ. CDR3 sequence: CASSSLGDTQYF. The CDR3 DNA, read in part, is TGCGCCAGCAGCTCTTTAGGGGATACG.

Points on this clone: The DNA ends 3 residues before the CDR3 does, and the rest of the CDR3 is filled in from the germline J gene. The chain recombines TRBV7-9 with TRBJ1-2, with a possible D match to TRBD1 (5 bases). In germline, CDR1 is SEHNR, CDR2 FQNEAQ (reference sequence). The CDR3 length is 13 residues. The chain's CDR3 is CASIRAGSNDYTF. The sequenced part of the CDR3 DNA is TGTGCCAGCATCAGGGCAGGTAGCAATGAC.

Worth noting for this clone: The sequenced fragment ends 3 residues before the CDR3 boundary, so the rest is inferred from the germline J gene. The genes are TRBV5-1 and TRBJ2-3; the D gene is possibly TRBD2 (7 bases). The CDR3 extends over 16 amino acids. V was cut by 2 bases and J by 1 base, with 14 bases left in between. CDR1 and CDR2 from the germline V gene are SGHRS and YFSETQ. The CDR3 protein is CASSFRGADGTDTQYF. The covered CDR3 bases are TGCGCCAGCAGCTTCCGGGGGGCGGATGGCACAGATACG.

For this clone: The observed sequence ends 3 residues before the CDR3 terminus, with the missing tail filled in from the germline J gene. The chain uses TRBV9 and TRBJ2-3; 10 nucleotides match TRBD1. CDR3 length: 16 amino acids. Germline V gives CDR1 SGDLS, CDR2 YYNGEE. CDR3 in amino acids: CASSPETGGGGETQYF. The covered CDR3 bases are TGTGCCAGCAGCCCCGAGACAGGGGGCGGAGGAGAGACG. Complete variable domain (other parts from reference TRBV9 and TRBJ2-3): DSGVTQTPKHLITATGQRVTLRCSPRSGDLSVYWYQQSLDQGLQFLIQYYNGEERAKGNILERFSAQQFPDLHSELNLSSLELGDSALYFCASSPETGGGGETQYFGPGTRLTVL.

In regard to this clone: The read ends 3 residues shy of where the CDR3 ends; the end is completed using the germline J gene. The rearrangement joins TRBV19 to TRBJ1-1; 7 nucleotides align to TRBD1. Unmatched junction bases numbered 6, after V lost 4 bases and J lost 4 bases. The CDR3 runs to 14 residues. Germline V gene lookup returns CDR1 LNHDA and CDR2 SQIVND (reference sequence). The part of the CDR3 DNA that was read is TGTGCCAGTAGTAACGGCCACAGGGGCACTGAA. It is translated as CASSNGHRGTE. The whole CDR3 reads CASSNGHRGTEAFF.

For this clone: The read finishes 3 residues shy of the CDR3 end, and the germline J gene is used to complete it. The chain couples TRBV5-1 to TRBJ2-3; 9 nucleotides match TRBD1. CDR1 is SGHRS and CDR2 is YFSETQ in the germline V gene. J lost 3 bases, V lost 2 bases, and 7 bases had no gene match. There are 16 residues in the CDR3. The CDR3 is CASSLSRDRVTDTQYF. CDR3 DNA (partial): TGCGCCAGCAGCTTAAGTCGGGACAGGGTAACAGATACG.

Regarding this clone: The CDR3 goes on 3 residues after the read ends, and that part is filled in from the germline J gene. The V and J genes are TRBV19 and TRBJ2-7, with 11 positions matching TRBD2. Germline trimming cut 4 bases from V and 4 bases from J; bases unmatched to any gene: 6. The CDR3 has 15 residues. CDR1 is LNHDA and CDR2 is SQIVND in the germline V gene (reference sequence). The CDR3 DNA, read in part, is TGTGCCAGTAGTAGCCGACTAGCGGGGTGGTACGAG. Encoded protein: CASSSRLAGWYE. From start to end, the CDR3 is CASSSRLAGWYEQYF. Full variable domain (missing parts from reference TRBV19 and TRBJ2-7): DGGITQSPKYLFRKEGQNVTLSCEQNLNHDAMYWYRQDPGQGLRLIYYSQIVNDFQKGDIAEGYSVSREKKESFPLTVTSAQKNPTAFYLCASSSRLAGWYEQYFGPGTRLTVT.

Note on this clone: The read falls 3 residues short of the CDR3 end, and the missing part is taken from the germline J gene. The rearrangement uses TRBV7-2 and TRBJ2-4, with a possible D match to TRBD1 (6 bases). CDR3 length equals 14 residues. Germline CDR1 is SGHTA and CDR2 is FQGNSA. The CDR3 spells CASSLGAANYGQYF. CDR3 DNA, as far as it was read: TGTGCCAGCAGCCTGGGGGCAGCTAACTATGGT.

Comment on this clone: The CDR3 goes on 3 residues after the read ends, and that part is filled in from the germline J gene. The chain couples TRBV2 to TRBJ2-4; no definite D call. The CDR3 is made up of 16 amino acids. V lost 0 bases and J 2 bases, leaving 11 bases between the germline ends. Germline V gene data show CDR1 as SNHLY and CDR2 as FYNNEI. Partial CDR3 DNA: TGTGCCAGCAGTGAAGCTGCCCGGTCCTCCAAAAACATT. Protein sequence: CASSEAARSSKNI. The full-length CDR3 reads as CASSEAARSSKNIQYF.

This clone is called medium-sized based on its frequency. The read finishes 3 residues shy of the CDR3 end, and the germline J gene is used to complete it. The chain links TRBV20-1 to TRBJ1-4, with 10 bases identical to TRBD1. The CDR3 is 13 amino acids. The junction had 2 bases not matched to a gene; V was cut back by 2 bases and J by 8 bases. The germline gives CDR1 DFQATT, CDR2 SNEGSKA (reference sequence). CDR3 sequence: CSARRGQGEKLFF. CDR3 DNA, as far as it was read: TGCAGTGCTAGAAGGGGACAGGGGGAAAAA.

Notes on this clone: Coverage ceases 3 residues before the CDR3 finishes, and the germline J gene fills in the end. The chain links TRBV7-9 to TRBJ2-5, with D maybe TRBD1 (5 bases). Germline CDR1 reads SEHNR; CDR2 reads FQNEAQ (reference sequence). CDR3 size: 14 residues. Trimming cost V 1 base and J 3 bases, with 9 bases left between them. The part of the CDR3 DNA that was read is TGTGCCAGCAGCTTAGGGGCAGGGAAAGAGACC. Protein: CASSLGAGKET. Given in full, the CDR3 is CASSLGAGKETQYF.

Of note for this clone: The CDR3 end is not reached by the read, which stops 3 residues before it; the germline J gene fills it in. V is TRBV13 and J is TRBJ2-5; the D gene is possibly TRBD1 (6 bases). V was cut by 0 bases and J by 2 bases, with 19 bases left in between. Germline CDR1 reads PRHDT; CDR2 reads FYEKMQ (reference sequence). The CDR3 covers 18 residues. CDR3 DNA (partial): TGTGCCAGCAGCTTAGGCCTTCTTGTGGGGGCTGATCAAGAGACC. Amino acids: CASSLGLLVGADQET. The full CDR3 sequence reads CASSLGLLVGADQETQYF. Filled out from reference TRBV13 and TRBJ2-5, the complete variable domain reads AAGVIQSPRHLIKEKRETATLKCYPIPRHDTVYWYQQGPGQDPQFLISFYEKMQSDKGSIPDRFSAQQFSDYHSELNMSSLELGDSALYFCASSLGLLVGADQETQYFGPGTRLLVL.

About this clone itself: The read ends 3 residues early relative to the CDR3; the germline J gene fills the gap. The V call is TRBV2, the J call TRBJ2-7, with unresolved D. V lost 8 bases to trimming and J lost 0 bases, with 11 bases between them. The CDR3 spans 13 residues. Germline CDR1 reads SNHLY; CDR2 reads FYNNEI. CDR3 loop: CASGGTFSYEQYF. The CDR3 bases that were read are TGTGCCAGCGGCGGTACGTTCTCCTACGAG.

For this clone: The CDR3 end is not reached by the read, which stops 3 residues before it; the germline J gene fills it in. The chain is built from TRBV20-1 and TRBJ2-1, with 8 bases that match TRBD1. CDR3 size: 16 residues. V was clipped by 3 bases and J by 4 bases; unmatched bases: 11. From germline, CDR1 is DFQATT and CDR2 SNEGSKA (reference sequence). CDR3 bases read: TGCAGTGCTAGTTCGACCCGGGACAGGATTTACAATGAG. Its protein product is CSASSTRDRIYNE. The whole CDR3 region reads CSASSTRDRIYNEQFF.

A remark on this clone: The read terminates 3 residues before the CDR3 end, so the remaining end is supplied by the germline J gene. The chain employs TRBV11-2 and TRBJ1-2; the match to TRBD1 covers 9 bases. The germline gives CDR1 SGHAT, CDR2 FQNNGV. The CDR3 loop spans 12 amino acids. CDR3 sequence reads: CASSRTGDGYTF. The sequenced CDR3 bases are TGTGCCAGCAGCCGGACAGGGGACGGC. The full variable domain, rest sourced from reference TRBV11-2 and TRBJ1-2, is EAGVAQSPRYKIIEKRQSVAFWCNPISGHATLYWYQQILGQGPKLLIQFQNNGVVDDSQLPKDRFSAERLKGVDSTLKIQPAKLEDSAVYLCASSRTGDGYTFGSGTRLTVV.

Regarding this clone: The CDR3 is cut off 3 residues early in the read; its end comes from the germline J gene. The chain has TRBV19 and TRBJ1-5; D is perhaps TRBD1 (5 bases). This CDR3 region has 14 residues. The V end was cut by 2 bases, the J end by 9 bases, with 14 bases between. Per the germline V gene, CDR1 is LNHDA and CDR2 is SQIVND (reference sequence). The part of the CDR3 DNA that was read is TGTGCCAGTAGTATAAAAGGGTTGGGGGGGCCC. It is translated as CASSIKGLGGP. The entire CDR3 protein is CASSIKGLGGPQHF.

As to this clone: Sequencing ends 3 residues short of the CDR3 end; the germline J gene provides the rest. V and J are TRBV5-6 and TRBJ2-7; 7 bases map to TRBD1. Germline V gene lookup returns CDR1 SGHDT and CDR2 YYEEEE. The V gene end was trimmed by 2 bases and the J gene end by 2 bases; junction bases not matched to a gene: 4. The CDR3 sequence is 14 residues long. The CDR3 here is CASSFGTDTYEQYF. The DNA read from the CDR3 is TGTGCCAGCAGCTTCGGGACAGATACCTACGAG.

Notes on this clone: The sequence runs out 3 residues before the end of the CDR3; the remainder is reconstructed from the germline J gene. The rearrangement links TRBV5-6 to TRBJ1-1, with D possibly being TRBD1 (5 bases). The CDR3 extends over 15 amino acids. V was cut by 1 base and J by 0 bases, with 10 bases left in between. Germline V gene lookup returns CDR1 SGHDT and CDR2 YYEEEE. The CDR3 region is CASSLTGALNTEAFF. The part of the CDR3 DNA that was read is TGTGCCAGCAGCTTGACAGGTGCCTTGAACACTGAA.

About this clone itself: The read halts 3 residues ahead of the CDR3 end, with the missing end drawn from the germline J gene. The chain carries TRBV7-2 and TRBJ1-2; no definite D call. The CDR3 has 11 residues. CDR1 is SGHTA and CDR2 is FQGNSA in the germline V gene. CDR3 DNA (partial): TGTGCCAGCAGCAACTCCTACGAC. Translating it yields CASSNSYD. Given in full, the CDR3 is CASSNSYDYTF.